The source of this T cell receptor (beta chain) is a study of shared clonotypes between healthy human individuals. Study summary: Those who served as donors were a couple of women and three men between the ages of 18 and 49. Study findings and constraints: Clonotype sharing among donors likely depends on sequencing depth.

This CDR3 contains 15 residues. Germline V gives CDR1 MNHNY, CDR2 SVGAGI (reference sequence). Trimming took 6 bases from V and 7 from J, leaving 19 bases between them. Everyone who donated was a Caucasian adult who lived in Nashville, Tennessee. Note on this clone: Its antigen is still unknown.

Unsorted PBMCs provided DNA that was sequenced on ten immunoSEQ deep assay plates. Libraries were prepared by immunoSEQ multiplex PCR; TCRdb keeps only in-frame clonotypes and omits some of them. The table has roughly 500,000 clones, about three quarters seen once; the top ten hold 10% to 15%. The TCR sequence derives from a woman between 40 and 55 years old in good health. Some clones in this sample may be carry-over from other donors' samples. Material for sequencing was PBMCs. V and J are TRBV6-6 and TRBJ2-1; weak D call: TRBD2 (6 bases). CDR3 sequence (DNA): TGTGCCAGCAGCCAAAGCGGGTTCGTTTTAAATGAGCAGTTCTTC. Its translation is CASSQSGFVLNEQFF.